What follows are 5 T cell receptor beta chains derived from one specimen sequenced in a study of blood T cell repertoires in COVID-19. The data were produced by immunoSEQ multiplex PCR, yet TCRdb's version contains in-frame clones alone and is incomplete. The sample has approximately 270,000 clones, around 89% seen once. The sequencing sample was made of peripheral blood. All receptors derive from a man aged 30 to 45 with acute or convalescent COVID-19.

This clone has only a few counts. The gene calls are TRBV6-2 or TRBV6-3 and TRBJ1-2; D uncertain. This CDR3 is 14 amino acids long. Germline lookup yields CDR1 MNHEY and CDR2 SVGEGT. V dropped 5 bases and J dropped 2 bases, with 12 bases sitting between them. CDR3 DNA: TGTGCCAGCAGTCTACTTGGAGGGAACTATGGCTACACCTTC. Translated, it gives CASSLLGGNYGYTF.

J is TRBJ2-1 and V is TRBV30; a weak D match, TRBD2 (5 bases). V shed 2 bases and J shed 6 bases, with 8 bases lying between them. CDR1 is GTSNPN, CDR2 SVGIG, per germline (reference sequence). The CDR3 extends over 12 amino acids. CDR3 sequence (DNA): TGTGCCTGGAGTCGGGAATTCAATGAGCAGTTCTTC. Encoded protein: CAWSREFNEQFF.

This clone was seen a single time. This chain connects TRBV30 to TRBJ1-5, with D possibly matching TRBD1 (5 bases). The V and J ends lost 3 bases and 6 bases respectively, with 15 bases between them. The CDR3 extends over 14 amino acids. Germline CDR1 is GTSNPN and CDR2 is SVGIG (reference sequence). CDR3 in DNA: TGTGCCTGGAGCCGGGGGGGTTGGAGTCAGCCCCAGCATTTT. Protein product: CAWSRGGWSQPQHF. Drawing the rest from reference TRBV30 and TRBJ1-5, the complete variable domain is SQTIHQWPATLVQPVGSPLSLECTVEGTSNPNLYWYRQAAGRGLQLLFYSVGIGQISSEVPQNLSASRPQDRQFILSSKKLLLSDSGFYLCAWSRGGWSQPQHFGDGTRLSIL.

The CDR3: CASSFGGRPEDEQYF. In DNA form, the CDR3 reads TGCGCCAGCAGCTTTGGGGGCCGCCCTGAAGACGAGCAGTACTTC. The rearrangement links TRBV5-1 to TRBJ2-7; D is perhaps TRBD1 (6 bases). With 2 bases removed from V and 5 bases from J, the gap between germline ends came to 17 bases. Per germline, CDR1 SGHRS and CDR2 YFSETQ. This CDR3 contains 15 residues.

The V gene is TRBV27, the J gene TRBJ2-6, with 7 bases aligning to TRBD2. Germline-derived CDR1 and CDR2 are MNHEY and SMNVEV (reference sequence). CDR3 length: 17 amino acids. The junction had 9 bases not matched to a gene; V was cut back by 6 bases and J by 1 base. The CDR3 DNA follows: TGTGCCAGCAGGATTAGGGAGGGGCTATCTGGGGCCAACGTCCTGACTTTC. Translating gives CASRIREGLSGANVLTF.